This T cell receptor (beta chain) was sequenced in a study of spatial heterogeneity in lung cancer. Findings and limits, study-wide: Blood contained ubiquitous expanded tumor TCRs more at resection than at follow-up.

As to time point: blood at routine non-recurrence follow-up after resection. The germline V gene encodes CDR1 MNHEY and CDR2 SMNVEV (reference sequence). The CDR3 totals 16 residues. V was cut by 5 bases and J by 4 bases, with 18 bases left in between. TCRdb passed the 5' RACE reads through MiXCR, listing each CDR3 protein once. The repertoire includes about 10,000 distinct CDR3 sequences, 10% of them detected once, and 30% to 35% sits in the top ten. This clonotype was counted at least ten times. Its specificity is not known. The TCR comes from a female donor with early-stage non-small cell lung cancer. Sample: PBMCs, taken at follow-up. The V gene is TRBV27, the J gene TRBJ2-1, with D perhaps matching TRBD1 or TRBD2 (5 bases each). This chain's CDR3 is CASSPGPGLTYNEQFF. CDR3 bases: TGTGCCAGCAGTCCGGGTCCGGGGCTAACTTACAATGAGCAGTTCTTC.